One sample yielded the 4 T cell receptor beta chains listed below, sequenced in a study of blood T cells in healthy people across ages. The authors ran a second PCR of about 6 to 12 cycles using a sample-barcoded 5' primer and a J-beta primer mix. TCRdb fed the 5' RACE reads into MiXCR, producing one record per CDR3 protein. This table holds around 800,000 distinct CDR3 sequences, about 26% found once. The sample was also reused in another study, on T cells of mothers and their children.

The sample was blood. These TCRs come from a boy aged 5-17 years in good health.

V is TRBV7-3 and J is TRBJ2-3; D might be TRBD2 (5 bases). Germline V gives CDR1 SGHTA, CDR2 FQGTGA. The CDR3 totals 12 residues. V was cut by 8 bases and J by 1 base, with 7 bases left in between. DNA for the CDR3: TGTGCCAGCGCGGAGGGCACAGATACGCAGTATTTT. Its translation is CASAEGTDTQYF.

This clonotype was picked up a small number of times. The chain couples TRBV30 to TRBJ2-7, with D tentatively TRBD1 (5 bases). The V gene's germline CDR1 is GTSNPN and CDR2 SVGIG (reference sequence). This CDR3 region has 12 residues. V lost 8 bases and J lost 0, with 11 bases in between. The CDR3 sequence: CAQRGLSYEQYF. CDR3 coding DNA: TGTGCCCAAAGGGGCCTCTCCTACGAGCAGTACTTC.

This clonotype was counted a few times. Since a much larger clone is just one base distant, this may be a read error. The chain has TRBV24-1 and TRBJ2-3, with D maybe TRBD2 (5 bases). The CDR3 length is 16 residues. Germline-derived CDR1 and CDR2 are KGHDR and SFDVKD. In nucleotides, the CDR3 is TGTGCCTCCAGTGATGCTGACGGGGTGGTTAGGGCTACGCAGTATTTT. This sequence encodes CASSDADGVVRATQYF.

V is TRBV20-1 and J is TRBJ2-7; no firm D call. The CDR3 is 11 amino acids. The V end lost 5 bases, the J end lost 4 bases, and 9 bases lay between the germline ends. Germline V CDR1 and CDR2: DFQATT, SNEGSKA (reference sequence). CDR3 sequence reads: CSARRSYEQYF. CDR3 in DNA: TGCAGTGCTCGGCGGAGTTACGAGCAGTACTTC.